This paragraph covers one T cell receptor (beta chain) sequence. Under 3 months was the duration of disease in ophthalmopathy patients, who also had a Clinical Activity Score of at least 3 and a NOSPECS grade of at least 4. TCR beta CDR3 sequences were amplified from RNA transcripts. The HTBI primer set served for first-round RT-PCR of the TCR CDR3. TCRdb recomputed calls from the multiplex PCR reads with MiXCR, one row per CDR3 protein. Found here are more than 350,000 distinct CDR3 sequences, roughly 15% of them singletons; the top ten hold about 20%. This sample was included in a study of T cells in Graves' hyperthyroidism and ophthalmopathy. On the study more broadly: Blood from the periphery was taken at initial diagnosis, before any treatment.

This TCR came from a woman under 40 with Graves' ophthalmopathy. Sequences were obtained from blood.

The CDR3 nucleotides are TGTGCCATCAGTGAGACACTTGAGCAGTTCTTC. It translates to CAISETLEQFF. V usage is TRBV10-3 and J usage is TRBJ2-1; D not resolved. Germline CDR1 is ENHRY and CDR2 is SYGVKD. Trimming left V 2 bases short and J 9 bases short, with 5 bases between. The CDR3 consists of 11 residues.